The rows below give T cell receptor beta chains drawn from one sample of a study of shared clonotypes between healthy human individuals. The assay was immunoSEQ multiplex PCR, and TCRdb's table has in-frame clones only and misses some. The sample records some 660,000 clones, more than 70% being singletons. The sequencing input was memory CD4+ T cells sorted from blood. The receptors come from a woman aged 25 to 39 in good health. Each CDR3 is given with its conserved first and last residue. D genes are given only for firm matches. Clone sizes are given selectively: once, few, many, or a class where the clone is expanded.

CDR3nt	CDR3aa	d_gene	v_gene	abundance	len	j_gene
TGTGCCAGTAGTCACCGACAGGGGCTTGACACCGGGGAGCTGTTTTTT	CASSHRQGLDTGELFF	TRBD1	TRBV19	NA	16	TRBJ2-2
TGTGCCAGTAGTTGGTCCAGGGAGACTGAAGCTTTCTTT	CASSWSRETEAFF	NA	TRBV19	few	13	TRBJ1-1
TGTGCCAGCAGCTTAGACGGGACTGGAGAGACCCAGTACTTC	CASSLDGTGETQYF	NA	TRBV7-8	NA	14	TRBJ2-5
TGCGCCAGCGCAAAGGGGGTTCGGGATACGCAGTATTTT	CASAKGVRDTQYF	NA	TRBV10-1	NA	13	TRBJ2-3
TGTGCCAGCTTCCTGGGTGGTGAAGGCACTGAAGCTTTCTTT	CASFLGGEGTEAFF	NA	TRBV11-2	once	14	TRBJ1-1
TGTGCCAGCAGCTTAGGGCTAGCGGGAGCGGTTGTTCGCCCAGATACGCAGTATTTT	CASSLGLAGAVVRPDTQYF	TRBD2	TRBV11-1	NA	19	TRBJ2-3
TGTGCCAGCAGTGATGACAGTAATGAAAAACTGTTTTTT	CASSDDSNEKLFF	NA	TRBV6-1	NA	13	TRBJ1-4
TGTGCCAGTACTCCAGACAACTATGGCTACACCTTC	CASTPDNYGYTF	NA	TRBV19	NA	12	TRBJ1-2
TGTGCCAGCAGTTTTGGTTCACTCTCCTACGAGCAGTACTTC	CASSFGSLSYEQYF	NA	TRBV28	NA	14	TRBJ2-7
TGCAGCGCTTCTAGCGGGAGGAGATACAATGAGCAGTTCTTC	CSASSGRRYNEQFF	TRBD2	TRBV29-1	many	14	TRBJ2-1
TGTGCCTGGAGCCGCAAAGACGGGAACACCGGGGAGCTGTTTTTT	CAWSRKDGNTGELFF	NA	TRBV30	few	15	TRBJ2-2
TGTGCCAGCAGCCAAGAGGTAAAAGGAAGGACTGAAGCTTTCTTT	CASSQEVKGRTEAFF	NA	TRBV4-2	NA	15	TRBJ1-1
TGTGCCAGCAGTGATTTGACAGGGGGTGTCACAGATACGCAGTATTTT	CASSDLTGGVTDTQYF	TRBD1	TRBV6-1	once	16	TRBJ2-3
TGTGCCAGTAAGATAGGTGCCCAGAACACTGAAGCTTTCTTT	CASKIGAQNTEAFF	NA	TRBV19	NA	14	TRBJ1-1
TGTGCCAGCAGTTTATACTGGGAGGAATACAATGAGCAGTTCTTC	CASSLYWEEYNEQFF	NA	TRBV27	NA	15	TRBJ2-1
TGTGCCAGCAGCTTAGGGGGACGTACTGAAGCTTTCTTT	CASSLGGRTEAFF	NA	TRBV11-2	NA	13	TRBJ1-1
TGTGCCAGCAGCGTTAGACAGGGGAGGGAAGGCTACACCTTC	CASSVRQGREGYTF	TRBD1	TRBV2	NA	14	TRBJ1-2
TGTGCCAGCAGCCTAGCACAGGGAGCCACTGAAGCTTTCTTT	CASSLAQGATEAFF	NA	TRBV5-4	NA	14	TRBJ1-1
TGTGCCAGCAGTTTTTCCCCGATACGGTTTTATAGCAATCAGCCCCAGCATTTT	CASSFSPIRFYSNQPQHF	NA	TRBV28	NA	18	TRBJ1-5
TGCGCCAGCAGTAAGGGACTAGCGGGAGGGCCCGGGGAGACCCAGTACTTC	CASSKGLAGGPGETQYF	TRBD2	TRBV10-2	few	17	TRBJ2-5
TGTGCCAGCAGTCCCATTACAGGAAACTATGGCTACACCTTC	CASSPITGNYGYTF	NA	TRBV7-9	few	14	TRBJ1-2
TGCAGCGTTGAGGGCCAGGGGGGAACCGAGCAGTACTTC	CSVEGQGGTEQYF	NA	TRBV29-1	few	13	TRBJ2-7
TGTGCCAGCAGCACCCATAACAGGGTGAACACTGAAGCTTTCTTT	CASSTHNRVNTEAFF	NA	TRBV9	NA	15	TRBJ1-1
TGTGCCATCAGTGAGTCGGGTCCGACGGGGCAGTACTTC	CAISESGPTGQYF	NA	TRBV10-3	NA	13	TRBJ2-4
TGTGCCAGTAGTATGGTCGGGACAGGGATATCCGAGCAGTACTTC	CASSMVGTGISEQYF	TRBD1	TRBV19	NA	15	TRBJ2-7
TGTGCCAGCAGTTACCAAAGCACCCTCGGAGATACGCAGTATTTT	CASSYQSTLGDTQYF	NA	TRBV6-5	NA	15	TRBJ2-3
TGCGCCAGCAGCCACGATTACGAGCAGTACTTC	CASSHDYEQYF	NA	TRBV4-3	NA	11	TRBJ2-7
TGTGCCAGCAGTGGACAGGGGGTCGAGCAGTACTTC	CASSGQGVEQYF	TRBD1	TRBV2	NA	12	TRBJ2-7
TGTGCCAGCAGCTTAGTAGGGGTGGGCACCGGGGAGCTGTTTTTT	CASSLVGVGTGELFF	NA	TRBV7-2	NA	15	TRBJ2-2
TGTGCCAGCAGCTTAGGGACGGCCATCTACAATGAGCAGTTCTTC	CASSLGTAIYNEQFF	NA	TRBV5-8	NA	15	TRBJ2-1
TGTGCCAGCAGCTTACGAAAGAGGAACACTGAAGCTTTCTTT	CASSLRKRNTEAFF	NA	TRBV7-8	NA	14	TRBJ1-1
TGTGCCAGCAGCTCGAGGGGCGGGGCGTCCTACGAGCAGTACTTC	CASSSRGGASYEQYF	NA	TRBV5-4	NA	15	TRBJ2-7
TGTGCCAGCAGCTTAGCCGGTGCGGGGCAAGAGACCCAGTACTTC	CASSLAGAGQETQYF	NA	TRBV7-6	NA	15	TRBJ2-5
TGCGCCAGCAGCTTGGTGCCAGATGAAAAACTGTTTTTT	CASSLVPDEKLFF	NA	TRBV5-1	NA	13	TRBJ1-4
TGTGCCAGCTCACCGGACCAAAATCAGCCCCAGCATTTT	CASSPDQNQPQHF	NA	TRBV18	NA	13	TRBJ1-5
TGTGCCAGCAGTTACACAGACACAGATCCCGCCTCCCCCTCCTACGAGCAGTACTTC	CASSYTDTDPASPSYEQYF	NA	TRBV28	NA	19	TRBJ2-7
TGTGCCAGCAGCGGTAGCGGGAGACGGGTGAATGAGCAGTTCTTC	CASSGSGRRVNEQFF	TRBD2	TRBV5-6	NA	15	TRBJ2-1
TGTGCCAGCAGCTCATGGGGAACCGGCTCCTACGAGCAGTACTTC	CASSSWGTGSYEQYF	NA	TRBV7-9	NA	15	TRBJ2-7
TGTGCCAGCAGCAACGTACCGCGGGCCGAGCAGTTCTTC	CASSNVPRAEQFF	NA	TRBV28	NA	13	TRBJ2-1
TGTGCCAGCAGCCCCACCGGGGCGAAGATCTACAATGAGCAGTTCTTC	CASSPTGAKIYNEQFF	NA	TRBV7-3	NA	16	TRBJ2-1
TGTGCCAGCAGTTGGGACCCCCGAACGACAGATACGCAGTATTTT	CASSWDPRTTDTQYF	NA	TRBV28	NA	15	TRBJ2-3
TGCGCCAGCACTCTGACAGGGGGCGCAACGAACTATGGCTACACCTTC	CASTLTGGATNYGYTF	TRBD1	TRBV5-1	once	16	TRBJ1-2
TGTGCCAGCAGCCAGGAATATTCCCAAGAGACCCAGTACTTC	CASSQEYSQETQYF	NA	TRBV6-1	NA	14	TRBJ2-5
TGTGCCAGCACGAAAAGGCCTCAAGAGACCCAGTACTTC	CASTKRPQETQYF	NA	TRBV9	NA	13	TRBJ2-5
TGTGCCAGCAGCCCCGGGACAGGGTCGGGCTACACCTTC	CASSPGTGSGYTF	TRBD1	TRBV2	NA	13	TRBJ1-2
TGTGCCAGCAGCCAAGCTTTCGACAAGGAGCAGTACTTC	CASSQAFDKEQYF	NA	TRBV4-2	NA	13	TRBJ2-7
TGTGCCAGCAGCCTCCAGACTGAGTCTGGAAACACCATATATTTT	CASSLQTESGNTIYF	NA	TRBV7-6	NA	15	TRBJ1-3